The entry that follows covers one TCR beta chain sequence. These data belong to a study of blood T cell repertoires in COVID-19. In the source study's methods: It was from reference gene primer amplification that nucleated cell counts were estimated. The repertoire was sequenced with immunoSEQ multiplex PCR; TCRdb's copy has only in-frame clones and lacks some. V and J calls and clone size come straight from that table; D and trimming were deduced from the DNA. The top ten clones hold over 0.8% of a sample with fewer than 250,000 clones, around 90% of them seen once. Germline assignment: CDR1 SNHLY and CDR2 FYNNEI. The length of the CDR3 is 15 residues. V lost 6 bases and J lost 8, with 22 bases in between.

The sequenced sample consisted of peripheral blood. This sequence originates from a man aged 30 to 39 with COVID-19, enrolled during active disease. The rearrangement uses TRBV2 and TRBJ1-2, with D possibly TRBD1 on 6 matching bases. CDR3 residues: CASRRQAILPEGYTF. CDR3 in DNA: TGTGCCAGCAGGAGACAGGCCATCCTTCCCGAGGGCTACACCTTC.